Reported below is one TCR beta chain. Per the germline V gene, CDR1 is SGHNT and CDR2 is YYREEE (reference sequence). The CDR3 sequence is 14 residues long. The V and J ends lost 3 bases and 6 bases, in that order; junction bases with no gene match: 8. The entry originates in a study of T cell changes during pregnancy in multiple sclerosis. Profiled with immunoSEQ multiplex PCR; TCRdb holds only in-frame clones, not every one. The sample has some 40,000 clones, just over 90% seen once. Specimen: CD4+ T cells from peripheral blood mononuclear cells, collected in the first trimester of pregnancy. This chain connects TRBV5-4 to TRBJ2-7; 8 bases match TRBD2. The TCR comes from a female donor with multiple sclerosis, enrolled in a pregnancy study. CDR3 nucleotides: TGTGCCAGCAGCTCCGGGACTAGGCTGGGCGAGCAGTACTTC. This translates into CASSSGTRLGEQYF.